Shown below are 8 T cell receptor beta chains from a single sample sequenced in a study of T cells in Graves' hyperthyroidism and ophthalmopathy. RNA transcripts were the template for amplifying TCR beta CDR3 regions. TCR CDR3 underwent first-round RT-PCR with the HTBI primer set. A single record per CDR3 protein comes from TCRdb applying MiXCR to the multiplex PCR reads. The data contain around 600,000 distinct CDR3 sequences, approximately 15% of them singletons. Sample: blood. The receptor source for this set is a woman aged 18-29 years with Graves' ophthalmopathy.

This chain links TRBV7-2 with TRBJ2-7, with 12 positions matching TRBD1. Germline V lookup: CDR1 SGHTA, CDR2 FQGNSA. Trimming at V came to 2 bases and at J to 3 bases, leaving 5 bases not matched to a gene. The CDR3 contains 16 residues. In DNA form, the CDR3 reads TGTGCCAGCAGCTTAACCGGGACAGGGGGCTTCTACGAGCAGTACTTC. Protein sequence: CASSLTGTGGFYEQYF.

In this sample, this clonotype turned up many times. The chain combines TRBV28 with TRBJ2-4; 7 bases match TRBD2. The CDR3 contains 15 residues. The junction had 4 bases not matched to a gene; V was cut back by 4 bases and J by 1 base. Germline CDR1 reads MDHEN; CDR2 reads SYDVKM. CDR3 DNA sequence: TGTGCCAGCAGTTCCTTACTAGCGGCCAAAAACATTCAGTACTTC. Amino acids: CASSSLLAAKNIQYF. Complete variable domain (other parts from reference TRBV28 and TRBJ2-4): DVKVTQSSRYLVKRTGEKVFLECVQDMDHENMFWYRQDPGLGLRLIYFSYDVKMKEKGDIPEGYSVSREKKERFSLILESASTNQTSMYLCASSSLLAAKNIQYFGAGTRLSVL.

This clonotype occurred many times. The chain joins TRBV28 to TRBJ1-2; D is unresolved. V lost 8 bases and J lost 8, with 18 bases in between. This CDR3 is built from 13 residues. CDR1 MDHEN and CDR2 SYDVKM come from the germline V gene. The CDR3 sequence: CASYGQPYRGYTF. DNA for the CDR3: TGTGCCAGCTACGGGCAGCCTTATAGAGGCTACACCTTC.

This clonotype appeared many times. J is TRBJ1-1 and V is TRBV2, with no clear D. Germline CDR1 SNHLY, CDR2 FYNNEI. CDR3 length equals 10 residues. The ends were cut back, 11 bases at V and 10 bases at J, with 14 bases in the middle. The CDR3 nucleotides read TGTGCCCCCCGGGGAGGGCCAGCTTTCTTT. Its translation: CAPRGGPAFF. The full variable domain, its missing parts supplied by reference TRBV2 and TRBJ1-1, is EPEVTQTPSHQVTQMGQEVILRCVPISNHLYFYWYRQILGQKVEFLVSFYNNEISEKSEIFDDQFSVERPDGSNFTLKIRSTKLEDSAMYFCAPRGGPAFFGQGTRLTVV.

This clonotype has just one count. The genes are TRBV3-1 and TRBJ2-1, with 11 nucleotides matching TRBD2. Germline V gene lookup returns CDR1 LGHDT and CDR2 YNNKEL (reference sequence). V shed 4 bases, J shed 12 bases, and the junction held 14 bases outside the gene matches. This CDR3 spans 16 amino acids. The CDR3 sequence: CASSLDSGRASRGQFF. The CDR3 nucleotides read TGTGCCAGCAGCCTGGATAGCGGGAGGGCCTCACGGGGGCAGTTCTTC.

This clonotype appeared many times. This chain connects TRBV5-1 to TRBJ2-7; a weak D match, TRBD2 (6 bases). Germline V gene data show CDR1 as SGHRS and CDR2 as YFSETQ. V lost 0 bases, J lost 2 bases, and 12 bases lay in between. The CDR3 is 15 residues long. The CDR3 DNA reads as TGCGCCAGCAGCTTGGAGGGGACTCCTACCTACGAGCAGTACTTC. Amino acids: CASSLEGTPTYEQYF.

This clonotype came up a few times. The J gene is TRBJ1-5, the V gene TRBV27, with D hard to call. V dropped 6 bases and J dropped 11 bases, with 20 bases sitting between them. The germline V gene has CDR1 MNHEY and CDR2 SMNVEV (reference sequence). This CDR3 spans 14 amino acids. This chain's CDR3 is CASRGGSHLGSQHF. In DNA, the CDR3 is TGTGCCAGCAGAGGTGGCAGCCATTTAGGATCCCAGCATTTT.

This clonotype was picked up many times. This sequence joins TRBV7-2 and TRBJ2-1, with D hard to call. Germline V gene sequence: CDR1 SGHTA, CDR2 FQGNSA. The CDR3 loop spans 15 amino acids. V lost 7 bases to trimming and J lost 0 bases, with 13 bases between them. The CDR3: CASTGGFSSYNEQFF. CDR3 nucleotide sequence: TGTGCCAGCACAGGTGGGTTTTCCTCCTACAATGAGCAGTTCTTC.